A selection of T cell receptor beta chains follows, all from one sample in a study of cytomegalovirus exposure and HLA in healthy donors. The data were produced by immunoSEQ multiplex PCR, yet TCRdb's version contains in-frame clones alone and is incomplete. Of approximately 200,000 clones in the sample, roughly four fifths were seen once. The sequenced sample was PBMCs. The receptors come from a girl aged 2 to 9 in good health and CMV-seronegative. The conserved cysteine and the conserved F or W are not part of the CDR3 here. Each record gives: CDR3 length, V gene, CDR3 protein.

length: 11
V: TRBV13
CDR3: ASSFAGVGTQY

length: 9
V: TRBV19
CDR3: ASSMAAEAF

length: 12
V: TRBV29-1
CDR3: SVEIAGTGGGYT

length: 13
V: TRBV12-5
CDR3: ASGLGSRSYNEQF

length: 13
V: TRBV19
CDR3: ASSPVEGLTDTQY

length: 13
V: TRBV13
CDR3: ASSLGGTGEYEQY

length: 13
V: TRBV19
CDR3: ASSPTGASYNEQF

length: 12
V: TRBV7-9
CDR3: ASSSGQVNEKLF

length: 10
V: TRBV19
CDR3: ASGQGWSEAF

length: 14
V: TRBV5-5
CDR3: ASSLYSGGSYNEQF

length: 11
V: TRBV6-1
CDR3: ASSGLAYNEQF

length: 14
V: TRBV5-5
CDR3: ASSKTGGAGYTEAF

length: 12
V: TRBV4-1
CDR3: ASSQAEGAGGYT

length: 12
V: TRBV27
CDR3: ASSLGQGNNEQF

length: 10
V: TRBV6-1
CDR3: ASSLDPYEQY

length: 14
V: TRBV19
CDR3: ASSIGDRGLDTEAF

length: 10
V: TRBV13
CDR3: ASSLGGDGYT

length: 13
V: TRBV5-4
CDR3: ASKEAPTHNSPLH

length: 11
V: TRBV7-6
CDR3: ASREVNSYEQY

length: 12
V: TRBV5-4
CDR3: ASSLEQGAHEQF

length: 13
V: TRBV27
CDR3: ASSLSPGPNYGYT

length: 12
V: TRBV29-1
CDR3: SALAGAISYEQY